The T cell receptor beta chain under discussion was sequenced for a study of long-term antiretroviral therapy in people with HIV. Study results and caveats: Neither ART adherence, viral resistance nor therapy changes were documented. HIV repertoires spanned narrower CDR3 length ranges than controls. Those clones which expanded before ART made up the dominant part of the repertoire at all time points.

Germline V gives CDR1 MNHNS, CDR2 SASEGT. The CDR3 covers 15 residues. V lost 1 base and J lost 3, with 10 bases in between. Details on this clone: As yet, its antigen is unknown.

Samples held about 0.9-11 million cryopreserved PBMC, and DNA extraction followed. They ran version v3.0 of the immunoSEQ assay at survey level. Some clones are missing from TCRdb's copy, which holds only in-frame ones; the method was immunoSEQ multiplex PCR. The sample records about 28,000 clones, roughly 83% being singletons. The receptor was isolated from a man under 40 with HIV. This material consisted of unsorted PBMCs, taken 2.7 to 2.9 years after starting antiretroviral therapy. The chain uses TRBV6-1 and TRBJ1-5; a possible D gene is TRBD1 (5 bases). CDR3 in DNA: TGTGCCAGCAGTGAAGGACAGTCGATCAATCAGCCCCAGCATTTT. Translated, it gives CASSEGQSINQPQHF.